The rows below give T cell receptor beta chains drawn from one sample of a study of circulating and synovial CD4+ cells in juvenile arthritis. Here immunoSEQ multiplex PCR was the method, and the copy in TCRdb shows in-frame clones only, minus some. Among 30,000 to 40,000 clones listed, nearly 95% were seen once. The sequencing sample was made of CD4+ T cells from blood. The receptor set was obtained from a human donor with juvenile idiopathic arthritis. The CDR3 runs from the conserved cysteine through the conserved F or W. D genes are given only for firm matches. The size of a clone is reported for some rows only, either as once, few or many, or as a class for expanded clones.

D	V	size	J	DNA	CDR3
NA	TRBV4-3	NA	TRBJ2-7	TGCGCCAGCAGCCAGGACCAGGGGCCGCCGTGGGAGCAGTACTTC	CASSQDQGPPWEQYF
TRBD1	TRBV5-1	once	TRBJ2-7	TGCGCCAGCAGCTTTTCTACAGGGGACGAGCAGTACTTC	CASSFSTGDEQYF
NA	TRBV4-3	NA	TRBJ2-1	TGCGCCAGCAGCCAAGGAGGGACTTTCCCCGAGATGGATGGGAATGAGCAGTTCTTC	CASSQGGTFPEMDGNEQFF
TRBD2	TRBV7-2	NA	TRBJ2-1	TGTGCCAGCAGCGTCACTAGCGGGGATTACAATGAGCAGTTCTTC	CASSVTSGDYNEQFF
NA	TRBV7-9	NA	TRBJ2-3	TGTGCCAGCAGCGTCGGGACAGATACGCAGTATTTT	CASSVGTDTQYF
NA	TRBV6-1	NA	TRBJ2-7	TGTGCCAGCAGTGAGCAGGGCTTCTACGAGCAGTACTTC	CASSEQGFYEQYF
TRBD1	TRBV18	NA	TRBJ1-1	TGTGCCAGCTCACCATTGGGACAGAACCCTGAAGCTTTCTTT	CASSPLGQNPEAFF
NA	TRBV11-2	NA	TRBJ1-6	TGTGCCAGCAGCTTAGTACTAATCGCCGCTTATAATTCACCCCTCCACTTT	CASSLVLIAAYNSPLHF
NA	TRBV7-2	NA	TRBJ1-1	TGTGCCAGCAGCACGACAGCGAACACTGAAGCTTTCTTT	CASSTTANTEAFF
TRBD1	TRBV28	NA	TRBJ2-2	TGTGCCAGCAGTACACCCCCCAGGGGGCAGAACACCGGGGAGCTGTTTTTT	CASSTPPRGQNTGELFF
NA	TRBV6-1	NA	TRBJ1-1	TGTGCCAGCAGGACACAGGACGGCAACACTGAAGCTTTCTTT	CASRTQDGNTEAFF
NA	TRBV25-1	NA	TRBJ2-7	TGTGCCAGCAGTGTTACCTACGAGCAGTACTTC	CASSVTYEQYF
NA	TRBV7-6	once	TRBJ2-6	TGTGCCAGCAGCTTAGACAGCAGTAGCTCTGGGGCCAACGTCCTGACTTTC	CASSLDSSSSGANVLTF
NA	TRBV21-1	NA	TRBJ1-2	TGTGCCAGCAGCAATACAGTACACGGCTACACCTTC	CASSNTVHGYTF
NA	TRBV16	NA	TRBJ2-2	TGTGCCAGCAGCCAATCTCCCGGGAACGGGGAGCTGTTTTTT	CASSQSPGNGELFF
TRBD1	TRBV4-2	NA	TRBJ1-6	TGTGCCAGCAGCCAAGAATCGGGACAGGATAATTCACCCCTCCACTTT	CASSQESGQDNSPLHF
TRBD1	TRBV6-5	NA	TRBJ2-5	TGTGCCAGCAGCCCGGGACAGGGTAGGGAGACCCAGTACTTC	CASSPGQGRETQYF
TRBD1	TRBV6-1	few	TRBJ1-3	TGTGCCAGCAGTCCAGGGGGTAATCGAAACACCATATATTTT	CASSPGGNRNTIYF
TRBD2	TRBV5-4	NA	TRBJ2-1	TGTGCCAGCAGCTTCGGACTAGCGGGAGTCGGACCCTACAATGAGCAGTTCTTC	CASSFGLAGVGPYNEQFF
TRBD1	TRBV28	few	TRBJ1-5	TGTGCCAGTCGGGACAGTAGTAATCAGCCCCAGCATTTT	CASRDSSNQPQHF
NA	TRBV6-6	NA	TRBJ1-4	TGTGCCAGCTGGGAGGGAGCCACTAATGAAAAACTGTTTTTT	CASWEGATNEKLFF
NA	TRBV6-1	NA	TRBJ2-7	TGTGCCAGCAGCACGCTCAGGACAGATTACTACGAGCAGTACTTC	CASSTLRTDYYEQYF
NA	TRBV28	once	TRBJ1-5	TGTGCCAGCAGTTTAGGAGGGGTAAACCAGCCCCAGCATTTT	CASSLGGVNQPQHF
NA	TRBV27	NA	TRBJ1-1	TGTGCCAGCAGTTTATCCGCAGGGTTGAACACTGAAGCTTTCTTT	CASSLSAGLNTEAFF
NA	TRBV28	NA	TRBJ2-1	TGTGCCAGCACCATACGGGTCGGTAACAATGAGCAGTTCTTC	CASTIRVGNNEQFF
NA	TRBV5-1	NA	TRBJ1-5	TGCGCCAGCAGCGAGTCAGGGGATTATATGGAGCCCCAGCATTTT	CASSESGDYMEPQHF
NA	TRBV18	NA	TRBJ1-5	TGTGCCAGCTCACAGGACAGCAGATTTAATCAGCCCCAGCATTTT	CASSQDSRFNQPQHF
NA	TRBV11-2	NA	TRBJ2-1	TGTGCCAGCACCTTACAGTACTCGTCGGCTAGCCCAAATTACAATGAGCAGTTCTTC	CASTLQYSSASPNYNEQFF
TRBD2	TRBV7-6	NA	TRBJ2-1	TGTGCCAGCAGCCTCCGGGACTATACGAATGAGCAGTTCTTC	CASSLRDYTNEQFF
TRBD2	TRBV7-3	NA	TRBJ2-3	TGTGCCAGCAGCTTAATGGGGATGGGACTAGGCACAGATACGCAGTATTTT	CASSLMGMGLGTDTQYF
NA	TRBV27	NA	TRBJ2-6	TGTGCCAGCAGTTTAAACAGGGCTGGGGCCAACGTCCTGACTTTC	CASSLNRAGANVLTF
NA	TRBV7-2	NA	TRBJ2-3	TGTGCCAGCAGCTTAGATCCGGGCACAGATACGCAGTATTTT	CASSLDPGTDTQYF
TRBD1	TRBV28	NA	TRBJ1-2	TGTGCCAGCACCACAAACCACAGGACAGGCTATGGCTACACCTTC	CASTTNHRTGYGYTF
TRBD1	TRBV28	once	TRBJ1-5	TGTGCCAGCAGTCTTGACAGGGGAAATCAGCCCCAGCATTTT	CASSLDRGNQPQHF
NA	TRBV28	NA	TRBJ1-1	TGTGCCAGCAGCTGGGCTAAAACGGGGGGCCCTAAAGCTTTCTTT	CASSWAKTGGPKAFF
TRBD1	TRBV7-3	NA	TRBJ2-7	TGTGCCAGCAGCTTATCTGGGGGTAGACAGGGGGGTTCCTACGAGCAGTACTTC	CASSLSGGRQGGSYEQYF
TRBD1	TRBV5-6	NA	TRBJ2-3	TGTGCCAGCAGCCCGGGACAGGCAGTAACAGATACGCAGTATTTT	CASSPGQAVTDTQYF
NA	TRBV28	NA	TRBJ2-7	TGTGCCAGCAGGCCGCGCGGGCCCTACGAGCAGTACTTC	CASRPRGPYEQYF
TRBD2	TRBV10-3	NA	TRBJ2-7	TGTGCCATCAGTGAGAGCGGGGAATCCTACGAGCAGTACTTC	CAISESGESYEQYF
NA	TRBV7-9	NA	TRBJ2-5	TGTGCCAGCACGGTCCCAGCGGGAGAGACCCAGTACTTC	CASTVPAGETQYF
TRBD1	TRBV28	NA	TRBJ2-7	TGTGCCAGCCACACCCCGGGACAGCTATACGAGCAGTACTTC	CASHTPGQLYEQYF
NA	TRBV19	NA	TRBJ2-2	TGTGCCAGTAGAGGGGGCACCGGGGAGCTGTTTTTT	CASRGGTGELFF
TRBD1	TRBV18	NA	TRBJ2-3	TGTGCCAGCTCACCAACAGGGGGGTCAGATACGCAGTATTTT	CASSPTGGSDTQYF
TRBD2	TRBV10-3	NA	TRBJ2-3	TGTGCCATCAGCATAAACTCGGGCGGGAGACCCACAGATACGCAGTATTTT	CAISINSGGRPTDTQYF
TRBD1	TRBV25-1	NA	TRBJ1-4	TGTGCCAGCAGTAGAACAGGGGCTACTAATGAAAAACTGTTTTTT	CASSRTGATNEKLFF
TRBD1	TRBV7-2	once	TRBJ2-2	TGTGCCAGCAGCCGAAGACAGGGAAACACCGGGGAGCTGTTTTTT	CASSRRQGNTGELFF
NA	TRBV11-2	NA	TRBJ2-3	TGTGCCAGCAGCCTTGATCCCGACATGAATACGCAGTATTTT	CASSLDPDMNTQYF
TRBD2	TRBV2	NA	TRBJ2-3	TGTGCCAGCTCTGGACTAGCGGGGGGAACTAGCACAGATACGCAGTATTTT	CASSGLAGGTSTDTQYF
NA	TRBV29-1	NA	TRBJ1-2	TGCAGCGTTGACCGTAGTAACTATGGCTACACCTTC	CSVDRSNYGYTF
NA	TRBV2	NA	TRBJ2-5	TGTGCCAGCAGTGAATTGAGAGAGACCCAGTACTTC	CASSELRETQYF
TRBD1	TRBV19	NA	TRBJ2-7	TGTGCCACCGGGGGACAGGGTAGGAACGAGCAGTACTTC	CATGGQGRNEQYF
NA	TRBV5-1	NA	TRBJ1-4	TGCGCCAGCAGCTTGGTTGGGTCGGAGGAAAAACTGTTTTTT	CASSLVGSEEKLFF
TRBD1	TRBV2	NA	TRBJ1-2	TGTGCCAGCAGGACAGGGACCAATTTTATTAACTATGGCTACACCTTC	CASRTGTNFINYGYTF
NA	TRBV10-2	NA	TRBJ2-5	TGCGCCAGCAGGATGAGTATCACGGAGACCCAGTACTTC	CASRMSITETQYF
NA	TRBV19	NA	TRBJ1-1	TGTGCCAGTAAACAGGGCCCTGAAGCTTTCTTT	CASKQGPEAFF
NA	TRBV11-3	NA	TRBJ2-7	TGTGCCACTAATTATGGGGGAGGCTACGAGCAGTACTTC	CATNYGGGYEQYF
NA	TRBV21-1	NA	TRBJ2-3	TGTGCCAGCAGCAATGCGGCGGGGGATTATAAGCCAGATACGCAGTATTTT	CASSNAAGDYKPDTQYF
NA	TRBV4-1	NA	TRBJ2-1	TGCGCCAGCAGCCAAGTCCGCGTTAATGATGAGCAGTTCTTC	CASSQVRVNDEQFF
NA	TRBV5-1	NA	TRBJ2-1	TGCGCCAGCAGCTTGTACAGGGCTTACAATGAGCAGTTCTTC	CASSLYRAYNEQFF
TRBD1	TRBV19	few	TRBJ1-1	TGTGCCAGTAGTCCACAGGGGGCAACTGAAGCTTTCTTT	CASSPQGATEAFF